Following are 17 T cell receptor beta chains from one sample sequenced in a study of blood T cell repertoires in COVID-19. Produced via immunoSEQ multiplex PCR; TCRdb's table is partial and in-frame only. This table has about 45,000 clones, about 85% appearing once. The sample was peripheral blood. The receptor source for this set is a man aged 50-60 years with active COVID-19.

The chain has TRBV28 and TRBJ1-2, with TRBD1 matching 7 bases. CDR3 size: 17 residues. J lost 7 bases, V lost 1 base, and 15 bases had no gene match. Germline CDR1 reads MDHEN; CDR2 reads SYDVKM. The CDR3 loop reads CASSLLVSGTALIGYTF. The CDR3 nucleotides are TGTGCCAGCAGTTTATTGGTATCCGGGACAGCTCTGATTGGCTACACCTTC.

V usage is TRBV11-2 and J usage is TRBJ2-1; possibly TRBD2 for D (6 bases). This CDR3 region has 16 residues. The ends were cut back, 1 base at V and 2 bases at J, with 12 bases in the middle. The V gene's germline CDR1 is SGHAT and CDR2 FQNNGV. CDR3: CASSLVGRGAYNEQFF. CDR3 DNA sequence: TGTGCCAGCAGCTTAGTTGGGCGGGGCGCCTACAATGAGCAGTTCTTC.

The chain combines TRBV7-2 with TRBJ2-7; the match to TRBD1 covers 9 bases. The CDR3 totals 17 residues. Germline V gene data show CDR1 as SGHTA and CDR2 as FQGNSA. Trimming at V came to 5 bases and at J to 5 bases, leaving 16 bases not matched to a gene. The CDR3, as DNA: TGTGCCAGCAGCCCGCGGACAGGGGCGAGCCGGGTCGACGAGCAGTACTTC. This sequence encodes CASSPRTGASRVDEQYF.

The rearrangement links TRBV18 to TRBJ1-1, with D perhaps matching TRBD1 (5 bases). V was pared by 0 bases and J by 7 bases, with 9 bases between. Germline CDR1 is KGHSH and CDR2 is LQKENI. The CDR3 length is 13 residues. Written as DNA, the CDR3 is TGTGCCAGCTCACCACCGAAGGGGATTGAAGCTTTCTTT. Residues: CASSPPKGIEAFF.

The rearrangement uses TRBV10-3 and TRBJ2-4; TRBD1 aligns across 8 bases. The CDR3 length is 15 residues. Trimming took 0 bases from V and 8 from J; bases not matched to a gene: 6. Germline CDR1 ENHRY, CDR2 SYGVKD. In DNA, the CDR3 is TGTGCCATCAGTGAGTCCCAGGGGGCAGCGGACATTCAGTACTTC. The encoded protein is CAISESQGAADIQYF.

This clone turned up a few times. The chain employs TRBV6-1 and TRBJ2-1; the match to TRBD1 covers 8 bases. This CDR3 is built from 17 residues. J was trimmed by 7 bases and V by 3 bases; bases with no gene match: 14. Germline V gene lookup returns CDR1 MNHNS and CDR2 SASEGT. Here the CDR3 reads CASSDHKRTGMGNEQFF. The CDR3, as DNA: TGTGCCAGCAGTGACCACAAACGGACAGGGATGGGGAATGAGCAGTTCTTC.

The rearrangement uses TRBV6-4 and TRBJ2-3, with 8 bases matching TRBD2. The germline CDR1 and CDR2 sequences are MRHNA and SNTAGT. There are 15 residues in the CDR3. The ends lost 4 bases at V and 2 bases at J; junction bases unmatched: 5. This chain's CDR3 is CASSASGRLTDTQYF. In DNA form, the CDR3 reads TGTGCCAGCAGTGCTAGCGGGCGCCTCACAGATACGCAGTATTTT.

The V and J genes are TRBV28 and TRBJ1-5; 9 bases align to TRBD1. V dropped 5 bases and J dropped 6; count of bases not matched to a gene: 11. There are 16 residues in the CDR3. Per the germline V gene, CDR1 is MDHEN and CDR2 is SYDVKM. The CDR3 reads CASSATGTGQGQPQHF. The CDR3 DNA follows: TGTGCCAGCAGTGCCACCGGGACAGGGCAAGGTCAGCCCCAGCATTTT. Full variable domain (remainder filled in from reference TRBV28 and TRBJ1-5): DVKVTQSSRYLVKRTGEKVFLECVQDMDHENMFWYRQDPGLGLRLIYFSYDVKMKEKGDIPEGYSVSREKKERFSLILESASTNQTSMYLCASSATGTGQGQPQHFGDGTRLSIL.

The chain uses TRBV29-1 and TRBJ2-2; maybe TRBD2 (7 bases). Germline CDR1 SQVTM, CDR2 ANQGSEA. Trimming removed 4 bases at V and 1 base at J, with 19 bases between. There are 17 residues in the CDR3. The CDR3 loop reads CSVVNKSGTLNTGELFF. CDR3 DNA: TGCAGCGTTGTTAATAAGAGCGGGACATTGAACACCGGGGAGCTGTTTTTT.

The CDR3 DNA is TGTGCCAGCAGTGAACAGCCTAGCGGGGGGAAAGAGACCCAGTACTTC. Translated, it gives CASSEQPSGGKETQYF. This chain joins TRBV2 and TRBJ2-5; 11 nucleotides align to TRBD2. The V segment lost 2 bases and the J segment 3 bases; nucleotides outside the gene matches: 5. Per germline, CDR1 SNHLY and CDR2 FYNNEI. The CDR3 has 16 residues.

This clone was seen more than once but under ten times. CDR3 residues: CASSQNLGTGGETQYF. CDR3 coding DNA: TGTGCCAGCAGCCAAAACCTCGGGACAGGAGGCGAGACCCAGTACTTC. The genes are TRBV4-2 and TRBJ2-5, with 8 bases that match TRBD1. In germline, CDR1 is LGHNA, CDR2 YNFKEQ. CDR3 size: 16 residues. Trimming took 2 bases from V and 5 from J; bases not matched to a gene: 10.

This CDR3 reads CASSPLGRGGGIQYF. The CDR3 DNA sequence: TGTGCCAGCAGCCCCCTGGGGAGGGGAGGTGGCATTCAGTACTTC. V is TRBV7-8 and J is TRBJ2-4, with 7 bases identical to TRBD2. CDR1 and CDR2 (germline): SGHVS, FQNEAQ. The CDR3 is 15 amino acids. V shed 5 bases and J 9 bases; nucleotides not matched to a gene: 13.

The chain recombines TRBV4-2 with TRBJ2-7; TRBD1 might be the D (7 bases). Trimming shortened V by 0 bases and J by 6 bases, and 15 bases separated the two germline ends. Germline-derived CDR1 and CDR2 are LGHNA and YNFKEQ. The CDR3 has 15 amino acids. DNA for the CDR3: TGTGCCAGCAGCCAAGATTTGGAGGGGGCGGGCGAGCAGTACTTC. Residues: CASSQDLEGAGEQYF.

In nucleotides, the CDR3 is TGTGCCAGCAGTTTAACGAGGGATACGCAGTATTTT. It translates to CASSLTRDTQYF. This sequence joins TRBV12-3 or TRBV12-4 and TRBJ2-3; D remains ambiguous. The CDR3 is made up of 12 amino acids. With 2 bases removed from V and 6 bases from J, the gap between germline ends came to 6 bases.

This chain uses TRBV5-4 with TRBJ2-7; possible D gene TRBD2, 5 bases. V was trimmed by 0 bases and J by 2 bases, leaving 6 bases between them. Germline loops: CDR1 SGHNT, CDR2 YYREEE (reference sequence). This CDR3 has 13 residues. The CDR3 loop reads CASSLAGTYEQYF. DNA of the CDR3: TGTGCCAGCAGCTTGGCCGGGACCTACGAGCAGTACTTC.

The chain carries TRBV14 and TRBJ2-1, with 9 bases aligning to TRBD1. The CDR3 has 15 amino acids. V trimming: 4 bases; J trimming: 2 bases; junction bases outside the gene matches: 3. CDR1 and CDR2 (germline): SGHDN, FVKESK. The CDR3, as DNA: TGTGCCAGCAGCCCGCGACAGGGGGCCTACAATGAGCAGTTCTTC. It encodes CASSPRQGAYNEQFF.

A single count supports this clone. J is TRBJ2-1 and V is TRBV7-2, with D perhaps matching TRBD2 (5 bases). Per germline, CDR1 SGHTA and CDR2 FQGNSA. V shed 1 base and J shed 4 bases, with 5 bases lying between them. The CDR3 extends over 13 amino acids. CDR3 amino acids: CASSLGEYNEQFF. CDR3 nucleotide sequence: TGTGCCAGCAGCTTAGGGGAGTACAATGAGCAGTTCTTC.